This entry is about one T cell receptor (beta chain). Germline CDR1 MDHEN, CDR2 SYDVKM. The ends lost 6 bases at V and 8 bases at J; junction bases unmatched: 5. The CDR3 is made up of 12 amino acids. The sample is drawn from a study of blood T cell repertoires in COVID-19. The wider study: Both acute and convalescent COVID-19 samples were obtained from the United States, Italy and Spain. In each case, the material was cDNA or gDNA derived from T cells, B-cell-depleted T cells, or PBMCs.

Original processing notes: Reference gene primer amplification gave estimated nucleated cell counts. Method: immunoSEQ multiplex PCR; TCRdb's copy keeps in-frame clones and lacks some. D and trimming were read from the DNA, whereas the V and J calls and clone size are those reported in that table. The sample holds roughly 100,000 clones; over 75% are singletons and the top ten take 6.2%. V gene TRBV28 combines with J gene TRBJ1-1; 8 nucleotides align to TRBD1. This sequence was found in a human donor in a cohort sampled during active COVID-19. Sequenced input: peripheral blood. The CDR3 sequence: CASSITGGEAFF. The DNA of the CDR3 is TGTGCCAGCAGCATAACAGGGGGAGAAGCTTTCTTT.